The entry that follows covers one T cell receptor beta chain sequence. This entry comes from a study of shared clonotypes between healthy human individuals. Naive CD8 cells were CD45RO-negative, positively selected for CCR7, excluding terminally differentiated effector memory CD45RA+ cells. This table comes from immunoSEQ multiplex PCR, and its TCRdb copy is limited to in-frame clones, with some not included. The sample records 500,000 to 700,000 clones, about 95% being singletons. V shed 8 bases, J shed 2 bases, and the junction held 2 bases outside the gene matches. CDR1 is MNHEY and CDR2 is SMNVEV in the germline V gene (reference sequence). This CDR3 is built from 13 residues.

The sequence was obtained from a woman aged 25 to 39 in good health. V and J are TRBV27 and TRBJ2-1; 8 positions agree with TRBD2. Sample: naive CD8+ T cells sorted from blood. The CDR3 protein is CASREGAYNEQFF. DNA of the CDR3: TGTGCCAGCCGGGAGGGGGCCTACAATGAGCAGTTCTTC.